The 27 T cell receptor beta chains presented below share a single source sample, sequenced in a study of blood T cell repertoires in COVID-19. Generated by immunoSEQ multiplex PCR, the TCRdb table keeps only in-frame clones and is missing some. The sample shows 200,000 to 250,000 clones, roughly 88% of them seen only once. Sequenced input: peripheral blood. These receptor sequences come from a man aged 18 to 29 with active or convalescent COVID-19.

This chain links TRBV9 with TRBJ1-1; 10 bases fit TRBD1. Germline V gene data show CDR1 as SGDLS and CDR2 as YYNGEE. Unmatched junction bases numbered 8, after V lost 2 bases and J lost 4 bases. The CDR3 is 16 amino acids. CDR3 region: CASSVPRTGGSTEAFF. The DNA of the CDR3 is TGTGCCAGCAGCGTCCCCCGGACAGGGGGGAGCACTGAAGCTTTCTTT.

This chain links TRBV7-2 with TRBJ2-3; D is unclear. The V end was cut by 2 bases, the J end by 4 bases, with 13 bases between. Germline V gene lookup returns CDR1 SGHTA and CDR2 FQGNSA. The CDR3 covers 15 residues. CDR3: CASSLSTGLADTQYF. CDR3 in DNA: TGTGCCAGCAGCTTATCTACGGGTTTGGCAGATACGCAGTATTTT.

The J gene is TRBJ2-7, the V gene TRBV3-1 (or the pseudogene TRBV3-2); 10 positions match TRBD1. J was trimmed by 2 bases and V by 1 base; bases with no gene match: 2. The CDR3 contains 15 residues. From germline, CDR1 is LGHDT and CDR2 YNNKEL (reference sequence). Here the CDR3 reads CASSQVGQGTYEQYF. CDR3 sequence (DNA): TGTGCCAGCAGCCAAGTGGGACAGGGGACCTACGAGCAGTACTTC.

The CDR3 DNA reads as TGTGCCAGCAATAGTAAAAGGGAGCTGTTTTTT. Its protein is CASNSKRELFF. The V call is TRBV28, the J call TRBJ2-2; D call uncertain. CDR1 MDHEN and CDR2 SYDVKM come from the germline V gene. The V end was cut by 7 bases, the J end by 9 bases, with 9 bases between. This CDR3 spans 11 amino acids.

The genes are TRBV7-9 and TRBJ2-5, with D perhaps TRBD1 (6 bases). CDR3 size: 13 residues. Germline V gene data show CDR1 as SEHNR and CDR2 as FQNEAQ (reference sequence). V shed 2 bases and J shed 8 bases, with 12 bases lying between them. CDR3 in amino acids: CASSLTQGDTQYF. For the CDR3, the DNA is TGTGCCAGCAGCTTAACACAGGGAGATACCCAGTACTTC.

J is TRBJ2-7 and V is TRBV5-1, with TRBD1 as a possible D gene (6 bases). The CDR3 loop spans 16 amino acids. Trimming took 4 bases from V and 3 from J, leaving 20 bases between them. The V gene's germline CDR1 is SGHRS and CDR2 YFSETQ. As DNA, the CDR3 is TGCGCCAGCAGCCATGGAGACAGGCAGGCTAGCTACGAGCAGTACTTC. Its translation: CASSHGDRQASYEQYF.

This chain connects TRBV2 to TRBJ2-6, with 9 nucleotides matching TRBD1. V lost 5 bases and J lost 0; bases outside the gene matches: 5. Germline V lookup: CDR1 SNHLY, CDR2 FYNNEI. The CDR3 consists of 17 residues. Here the CDR3 reads CASSRGQGSSGANVLTF. The CDR3 region has the DNA TGTGCCAGCAGTCGAGGACAGGGGAGCTCTGGGGCCAACGTCCTGACTTTC.

The chain combines TRBV19 with TRBJ2-1; 10 bases are shared with TRBD2. The CDR3 length is 17 residues. The V gene end was trimmed by 5 bases and the J gene end by 7 bases; junction bases not matched to a gene: 14. Germline CDR1 reads LNHDA; CDR2 reads SQIVND (reference sequence). CDR3 loop: CASSVASGSQGGNEQFF. CDR3 bases: TGTGCCAGTAGTGTCGCTAGCGGGAGCCAAGGGGGTAATGAGCAGTTCTTC.

The chain employs TRBV19 and TRBJ2-3; 12 bases fit TRBD2. The CDR3 totals 18 residues. The V gene's germline CDR1 is LNHDA and CDR2 SQIVND (reference sequence). The V segment lost 0 bases and the J segment 1 base; nucleotides outside the gene matches: 5. For the CDR3, the DNA is TGTGCCAGTAGTATAGAGGGGAGACTAGCGGGGGGCACAGATACGCAGTATTTT. It codes for CASSIEGRLAGGTDTQYF.

This chain connects TRBV29-1 to TRBJ2-1; D is possibly TRBD2 (5 bases). Germline CDR1 SQVTM, CDR2 ANQGSEA. The CDR3 totals 14 residues. The V gene lost 0 bases and the J gene lost 5 bases, with 11 bases spanning the gap. DNA for the CDR3: TGCAGCGTTGAAGAGGGGAGCGGTCACAATGAGCAGTTCTTC. Translation gives CSVEEGSGHNEQFF.

The CDR3 sequence: CASSPQPGTAAHSGANVLTF. CDR3 coding DNA: TGTGCCAGCAGCCCCCAACCCGGGACAGCCGCACACTCTGGGGCCAACGTCCTGACTTTC. The chain couples TRBV9 to TRBJ2-6, with 7 bases matching TRBD1. Germline CDR1 reads SGDLS; CDR2 reads YYNGEE. Unmatched junction bases numbered 16, after V lost 4 bases and J lost 0 bases. This CDR3 comprises 20 residues.

This clone was seen just once. The chain is built from TRBV30 and TRBJ1-2; D is uncertain. V was trimmed by 1 base and J by 4 bases, leaving 10 bases between them. Germline V gene data show CDR1 as GTSNPN and CDR2 as SVGIG (reference sequence). This CDR3 spans 13 amino acids. The chain's CDR3 is CAWSAQTTYGYTF. Written as DNA, the CDR3 is TGTGCCTGGAGTGCTCAAACAACCTATGGCTACACCTTC.

The rearrangement links TRBV6-5 to TRBJ2-7; 7 bases align to TRBD2. The CDR3 is 15 residues long. The trim removed 5 bases at V and 2 bases at J, leaving 9 bases unmatched. Per germline, CDR1 MNHEY and CDR2 SVGAGI. CDR3 nucleotides: TGTGCCAGCAGTCCGCGGGCGGGGGATCCCTACGAGCAGTACTTC. It encodes CASSPRAGDPYEQYF.

The genes are TRBV9 and TRBJ2-3; D gene unclear. The CDR3 contains 14 residues. CDR1 and CDR2 from the germline V gene are SGDLS and YYNGEE. V gave up 5 bases and J gave up 0 bases, with 10 bases separating them. The CDR3 reads CASSYKISTDTQYF. CDR3 in DNA: TGTGCCAGCAGTTACAAGATTAGCACAGATACGCAGTATTTT.

The chain uses TRBV5-1 and TRBJ2-5, with TRBD1 matching over 9 bases. The CDR3 has 15 amino acids. Germline assignment: CDR1 SGHRS and CDR2 YFSETQ. V lost 3 bases and J lost 2; bases outside the gene matches: 5. CDR3 bases: TGCGCCAGCAGCTATGGACAGGGGAGACAAGAGACCCAGTACTTC. Translated, it gives CASSYGQGRQETQYF.

The chain carries TRBV4-1 and TRBJ2-7, with D possibly TRBD2 on 6 matching bases. The ends were cut back, 0 bases at V and 3 bases at J, with 15 bases in the middle. CDR3 length equals 16 residues. The germline V gene encodes CDR1 MGHRA and CDR2 YSYEKL. The CDR3 coding sequence is TGCGCCAGCAGCCAAGATCGTCCGGCGGGGATCTACGAGCAGTACTTC. Translating it yields CASSQDRPAGIYEQYF.

The genes are TRBV7-3 and TRBJ1-2; 7 bases map to TRBD1. Germline V gene lookup returns CDR1 SGHTA and CDR2 FQGTGA. V was clipped by 5 bases and J by 1 base; unmatched bases: 10. CDR3 length: 16 residues. The CDR3 reads CASSPPTGSGNYGYTF. CDR3 in DNA: TGTGCCAGCAGCCCTCCGACAGGGAGCGGTAACTATGGCTACACCTTC.

The chain uses TRBV4-2 and TRBJ1-3; D not certain. Germline V lookup: CDR1 LGHNA, CDR2 YNFKEQ. With 0 bases removed from V and 2 bases from J, the gap between germline ends came to 17 bases. The CDR3 covers 18 residues. The CDR3 region has the DNA TGTGCCAGCAGCCAAGATCGGGCGAGGACTTCGACTGGAAACACCATATATTTT. It yields the protein CASSQDRARTSTGNTIYF.

With regard to this clone: The same CDR3 arises from other DNA sequences in this sample as well. The chain couples TRBV10-3 to TRBJ2-7, with 11 bases identical to TRBD1. Germline values: CDR1 ENHRY, CDR2 SYGVKD. The CDR3 loop spans 15 amino acids. J gave up 3 bases and V 2 bases, and 3 bases lay outside the gene matches. The CDR3 DNA reads as TGTGCCATCAGTGAGGCGGGACAGGGGGTCTACGAGCAGTACTTC. Protein product: CAISEAGQGVYEQYF.

The CDR3: CASSSGGTSSYEQYF. The CDR3 nucleotides read TGTGCCAGCAGCTCAGGGGGGACGAGCTCCTACGAGCAGTACTTC. The J gene is TRBJ2-7, the V gene TRBV6-6; TRBD1 might be the D (7 bases). From germline, CDR1 is MNHNY and CDR2 SVGAGI (reference sequence). This CDR3 is 15 amino acids long. V was shortened by 6 bases and J by 0 bases, with 15 bases between the two germline ends.

The chain recombines TRBV30 with TRBJ1-2, with D perhaps matching TRBD1 (6 bases). This CDR3 has 13 amino acids. The V gene's germline CDR1 is GTSNPN and CDR2 SVGIG (reference sequence). The V end lost 0 bases, the J end lost 8 bases, and 13 bases lay between the germline ends. The CDR3 sequence is CAWSVQGDRGYTF. The CDR3, as DNA: TGTGCCTGGAGTGTACAGGGTGATCGGGGCTACACCTTC.

J is TRBJ1-1 and V is TRBV5-1, with TRBD1 identical over 9 bases. The CDR3 is made up of 16 amino acids. Unmatched junction bases numbered 11, after V lost 4 bases and J lost 4 bases. Germline assignment: CDR1 SGHRS and CDR2 YFSETQ. For the CDR3, the DNA is TGCGCCAGCAGCAACCTACTCCCGGGACAGGGCACTGAAGCTTTCTTT. It yields the protein CASSNLLPGQGTEAFF. Supplemented by reference TRBV5-1 and TRBJ1-1, the full variable domain reads KAGVTQTPRYLIKTRGQQVTLSCSPISGHRSVSWYQQTPGQGLQFLFEYFSETQRNKGNFPGRFSGRQFSNSRSEMNVSTLELGDSALYLCASSNLLPGQGTEAFFGQGTRLTVV.

The chain is built from TRBV14 and TRBJ1-3, with TRBD1 identical over 8 bases. After removal of 0 bases from V and 4 bases from J, the junction contained 5 bases not matched to a gene. The CDR3 length is 16 residues. CDR1 SGHDN and CDR2 FVKESK come from the germline V gene. CDR3: CASSQDWTGRGNTIYF. Written as DNA, the CDR3 is TGTGCCAGCAGCCAAGATTGGACAGGGAGAGGAAACACCATATATTTT.

V is TRBV11-2 and J is TRBJ2-7; a possible D gene is TRBD1 (6 bases). CDR1 is SGHAT and CDR2 is FQNNGV in the germline V gene. The CDR3 is 14 residues long. V dropped 5 bases and J dropped 5 bases, with 16 bases sitting between them. CDR3 nucleotide sequence: TGTGCCAGCAGCCCCCAAGGGGGTAGGGACGAGCAGTACTTC. Translated: CASSPQGGRDEQYF.

The chain has TRBV19 and TRBJ1-3, with 7 bases that match TRBD1. Per the germline V gene, CDR1 is LNHDA and CDR2 is SQIVND (reference sequence). Unmatched junction bases numbered 8, after V lost 5 bases and J lost 4 bases. The CDR3 spans 15 residues. CDR3 bases: TGTGCCAGTAGTGTACCGACAGGGAACGGAAACACCATATATTTT. It translates to CASSVPTGNGNTIYF. Filled out from reference TRBV19 and TRBJ1-3, the complete variable domain reads DGGITQSPKYLFRKEGQNVTLSCEQNLNHDAMYWYRQDPGQGLRLIYYSQIVNDFQKGDIAEGYSVSREKKESFPLTVTSAQKNPTAFYLCASSVPTGNGNTIYFGEGSWLTVV.

The chain carries TRBV27 and TRBJ1-2; D is possibly TRBD1 (5 bases). The germline CDR1 and CDR2 sequences are MNHEY and SMNVEV (reference sequence). V lost 5 bases, J lost 4 bases, and 17 bases lay in between. The CDR3 spans 15 residues. The CDR3 is CASSMAGQKAYGYTF. The CDR3 DNA sequence: TGTGCCAGCAGTATGGCAGGGCAAAAAGCCTATGGCTACACCTTC.

The chain has TRBV28 and TRBJ2-1; 10 bases are shared with TRBD1. The ends lost 8 bases at V and 4 bases at J; junction bases unmatched: 8. This CDR3 contains 15 residues. Germline V gene data show CDR1 as MDHEN and CDR2 as SYDVKM. The CDR3 DNA reads TGTGCCAGCGAAAGCCGGGACAGGGGATACAATGAGCAGTTCTTC. The encoded protein is CASESRDRGYNEQFF.